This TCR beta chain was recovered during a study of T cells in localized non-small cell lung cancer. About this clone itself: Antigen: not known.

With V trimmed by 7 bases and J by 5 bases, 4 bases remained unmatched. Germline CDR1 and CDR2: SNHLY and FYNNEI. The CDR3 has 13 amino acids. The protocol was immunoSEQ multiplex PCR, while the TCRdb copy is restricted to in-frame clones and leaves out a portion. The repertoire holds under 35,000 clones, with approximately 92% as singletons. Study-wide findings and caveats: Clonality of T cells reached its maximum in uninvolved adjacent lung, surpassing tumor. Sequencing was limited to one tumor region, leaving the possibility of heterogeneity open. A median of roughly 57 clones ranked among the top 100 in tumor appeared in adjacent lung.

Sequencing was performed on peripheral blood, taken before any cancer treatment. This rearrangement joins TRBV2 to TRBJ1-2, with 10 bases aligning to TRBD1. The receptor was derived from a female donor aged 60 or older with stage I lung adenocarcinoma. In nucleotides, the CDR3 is TGTGCCAGCACGTGGACAGGGGGGTATGGCTACACCTTC. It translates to CASTWTGGYGYTF. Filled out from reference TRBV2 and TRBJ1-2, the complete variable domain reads EPEVTQTPSHQVTQMGQEVILRCVPISNHLYFYWYRQILGQKVEFLVSFYNNEISEKSEIFDDQFSVERPDGSNFTLKIRSTKLEDSAMYFCASTWTGGYGYTFGSGTRLTVV.